These 7 T cell receptor beta chains were all obtained from the same sample, sequenced in a study of T cells in Graves' hyperthyroidism and ophthalmopathy. There were TCR beta CDR3 regions amplified from RNA transcripts. RT-PCR in the first round (using the HTBI primer set) targeted the TCR CDR3. TCRdb analysed the multiplex PCR reads with MiXCR anew, one entry per CDR3 protein. In the table there are 500,000 to 750,000 distinct CDR3 sequences, around 42% of which are singletons. The sequencing sample was made of peripheral blood or thyroid tissue (not recorded which). The origin of the receptors is a woman under 30 with Graves' hyperthyroidism.

The rearrangement joins TRBV7-9 to TRBJ2-6; D may be TRBD1 (6 bases). Trimming pared 7 bases from V and 0 bases from J, leaving 10 bases between. Germline-derived CDR1 and CDR2 are SEHNR and FQNEAQ (reference sequence). The CDR3 has 15 residues. The CDR3 protein is CASTQGNSGANVLTF. The CDR3, as DNA: TGTGCCAGCACCCAGGGGAACTCTGGGGCCAACGTCCTGACTTTC.

This clonotype was recorded many times. V usage is TRBV2 and J usage is TRBJ1-3; D is perhaps TRBD1 (5 bases). Per germline, CDR1 SNHLY and CDR2 FYNNEI. This CDR3 region has 16 residues. V lost 1 base to trimming and J lost 0 bases, with 10 bases between them. The CDR3 DNA sequence: TGTGCCAGCAGTGAAGGACAGCCCAGCTCTGGAAACACCATATATTTT. Translated, it gives CASSEGQPSSGNTIYF.

About this clonotype itself: Given a much more abundant clone one base away, this may be a read error. Here the CDR3 DNA reads TGTGCCAGCAGTTACCCTTTTGAAGCTTTCTTT. Encoded protein: CASSYPFEAFF. This rearrangement joins TRBV12-3 or TRBV12-4 to TRBJ1-1; no firm D call. This CDR3 contains 11 residues. Between the trimmed V and J ends, which lost 4 bases and 7 bases, there was a span of 7 bases.

The gene calls are TRBV7-2 and TRBJ2-2; D may be TRBD1 (5 bases). The CDR3 totals 15 residues. The V gene lost 7 bases and the J gene lost 6 bases, with 18 bases spanning the gap. CDR1 is SGHTA, CDR2 FQGNSA, per germline. CDR3 coding DNA: TGTGCCAGCAACCCATGGGGCGGTTTAGCCGGGGAGCTGTTTTTT. Amino acids: CASNPWGGLAGELFF.

Ten or more counts support this clonotype. The chain couples TRBV13 to TRBJ2-5; the D gene could be TRBD1 or TRBD2 (5 bases each). The V end was cut by 0 bases, the J end by 1 base, with 15 bases between. CDR3 length: 17 residues. CDR1 is PRHDT and CDR2 is FYEKMQ in the germline V gene (reference sequence). The CDR3 DNA reads as TGTGCCAGCAGCTTAGGCCAGTGGGACGGGTCCCAAGAGACCCAGTACTTC. It translates to CASSLGQWDGSQETQYF.

This clonotype was counted once. V is TRBV14 and J is TRBJ2-7; D is possibly TRBD1 (6 bases). Germline assignment: CDR1 SGHDN and CDR2 FVKESK. The CDR3 contains 15 residues. Trimming cost V 3 bases and J 1 base, with 13 bases left between them. Here the CDR3 reads CASSQNGDISYEQYF. The CDR3 DNA reads as TGTGCCAGCAGCCAGAACGGGGACATATCCTACGAGCAGTACTTC. Variable domain in full (rest from reference TRBV14 and TRBJ2-7): EAGVTQFPSHSVIEKGQTVTLRCDPISGHDNLYWYRRVMGKEIKFLLHFVKESKQDESGMPNNRFLAERTGGTYSTLKVQPAELEDSGVYFCASSQNGDISYEQYFGPGTRLTVT.

In this sample, this clonotype turned up many times. The V and J genes are TRBV7-2 and TRBJ2-2; possibly TRBD2 for D (6 bases). Per germline, CDR1 SGHTA and CDR2 FQGNSA. CDR3 size: 15 residues. The V end lost 4 bases, the J end lost 0 bases, and 9 bases lay between the germline ends. CDR3 loop: CASSSGRTNTGELFF. In nucleotides, the CDR3 is TGTGCCAGCAGCTCCGGGAGAACGAACACCGGGGAGCTGTTTTTT.